These 2 T cell receptor beta chains were sequenced from one sample in a study of T cell repertoires in aging, cancer and after chemotherapy. The template was genomic DNA from peripheral blood, not RNA. Rearranged V-D-J TRB sequences were amplified with a mixed TRB-A/B primer pool. TCRdb processed the multiplex PCR reads anew with MiXCR; each CDR3 protein has one entry. The sample has 5,000 or so distinct CDR3 sequences; 25% to 30% are singletons. The specimen sequenced was blood. These receptors were obtained from a human donor with a solid tumor.

This clonotype showed up just a few times. The chain recombines TRBV7-3 with TRBJ2-2; D may correspond to TRBD1 or TRBD2 (6 bases each). CDR3 size: 15 residues. Germline values: CDR1 SGHTA, CDR2 FQGTGA. V lost 2 bases and J 3 bases, leaving 10 bases between the germline ends. CDR3 residues: CASSLVRGHTGELFF. In nucleotides, the CDR3 is TGTGCCAGCAGCTTAGTCCGGGGGCACACCGGGGAGCTGTTTTTT.

This clonotype is medium-sized. This chain uses TRBV27 with TRBJ2-3; 9 bases map to TRBD2. V trimming: 5 bases; J trimming: 3 bases; junction bases outside the gene matches: 9. CDR3 length: 16 amino acids. Looked up from germline, CDR1 is MNHEY and CDR2 is SMNVEV (reference sequence). CDR3 amino acids: CASSPWTSASTDTQYF. The CDR3 nucleotides are TGTGCCAGCAGTCCTTGGACTAGCGCTAGTACAGATACGCAGTATTTT.